The 18 T cell receptor beta chains given below trace back to one sample, sequenced in a study of PD-1 blockade in mismatch repair-deficient tumors. The repertoire was sequenced with immunoSEQ multiplex PCR; TCRdb's copy has only in-frame clones and lacks some. This sample yields tens of thousands of clones, of which 88% are seen a single time; about 15% belongs to the top ten. The sample consisted of peripheral blood, taken 52 weeks after starting pembrolizumab. Receptors were obtained from an adult with mismatch repair-deficient cancer.

J is TRBJ2-5 and V is TRBV5-1; D is perhaps TRBD1 (5 bases). With 0 bases removed from V and 9 bases from J, the gap between germline ends came to 9 bases. Germline V gene lookup returns CDR1 SGHRS and CDR2 YFSETQ. The CDR3 runs 12 residues. CDR3 sequence (DNA): TGCGCCAGCAGCTTGGAACCCAGGGCCCAGTACTTC. Protein product: CASSLEPRAQYF.

V and J are TRBV6-1 and TRBJ2-1; TRBD1 matches at 7 bases. Trimming at V came to 7 bases and at J to 7 bases, leaving 10 bases not matched to a gene. The CDR3 is 14 residues long. Germline V gene data show CDR1 as MNHNS and CDR2 as SASEGT. The CDR3 DNA sequence: TGTGCCAGCAAAACTTCGACAGGGTGGAATGAGCAGTTCTTC. Its protein is CASKTSTGWNEQFF.

The gene calls are TRBV10-3 and TRBJ2-5; tentative D call: TRBD1 (5 bases). Germline lookup yields CDR1 ENHRY and CDR2 SYGVKD. The CDR3 consists of 15 residues. The V end lost 2 bases, the J end lost 4 bases, and 14 bases lay between the germline ends. The CDR3 sequence is CAISETMQGRETQYF. Here the CDR3 DNA reads TGTGCCATCAGTGAGACGATGCAGGGAAGAGAGACCCAGTACTTC.

This clone was found once. The gene calls are TRBV30 and TRBJ2-3; TRBD1 aligns across 7 bases. Germline values: CDR1 GTSNPN, CDR2 SVGIG (reference sequence). CDR3 length equals 16 residues. V lost 4 bases and J lost 0; bases outside the gene matches: 10. The CDR3: CAWIDTGTASTDTQYF. In DNA, the CDR3 is TGTGCCTGGATCGATACCGGGACAGCTAGCACAGATACGCAGTATTTT.

This clone was counted only a few times. The V gene is TRBV5-1, the J gene TRBJ2-7; weak D call: TRBD1 (5 bases). Germline lookup yields CDR1 SGHRS and CDR2 YFSETQ. This CDR3 region has 12 residues. Trimming stripped 4 bases from V and 6 bases from J, with 11 bases between. CDR3 DNA sequence: TGCGCCAGCAGCCTTCAGGGCCGCGAGCAGTACTTC. Amino acids: CASSLQGREQYF.

CDR3 residues: CASSLRSGTNTGELFF. In DNA form, the CDR3 reads TGTGCCAGCAGCTTGAGGAGCGGCACGAACACCGGGGAGCTGTTTTTT. The chain couples TRBV5-6 to TRBJ2-2; D perhaps matches TRBD2 (5 bases). The CDR3 has 16 residues. Per the germline V gene, CDR1 is SGHDT and CDR2 is YYEEEE. V shed 1 base and J shed 0 bases, with 10 bases lying between them.

V and J are TRBV4-1 and TRBJ2-7; 7 nucleotides align to TRBD1. V was clipped by 0 bases and J by 3 bases; unmatched bases: 5. Germline lookup yields CDR1 MGHRA and CDR2 YSYEKL. The CDR3 extends over 15 amino acids. The CDR3 nucleotides are TGCGCCAGCAGCCAAGATCCGGGACAGAACTACGAGCAGTACTTC. Its translation: CASSQDPGQNYEQYF.

This sequence joins TRBV5-1 and TRBJ1-5; tentatively, D is TRBD1 (6 bases). The germline V and J ends were trimmed by 3 bases and 3 bases, with 13 bases remaining between them. CDR3 length equals 15 residues. The germline V gene encodes CDR1 SGHRS and CDR2 YFSETQ. The CDR3: CASSYDSGVNQPQHF. CDR3 DNA sequence: TGCGCCAGCAGCTACGATTCAGGGGTCAATCAGCCCCAGCATTTT.

V is TRBV2 and J is TRBJ2-7, with 8 bases matching TRBD1. The CDR3 loop spans 19 amino acids. Germline V gives CDR1 SNHLY, CDR2 FYNNEI. The V segment lost 5 bases and the J segment 2 bases; nucleotides outside the gene matches: 20. Here the CDR3 reads CASSHPGGQVGWEPYEQYF. The CDR3 nucleotides read TGTGCCAGCAGTCATCCCGGGGGACAGGTTGGCTGGGAACCCTACGAGCAGTACTTC.

In nucleotides, the CDR3 is TGCGCCAGCAGCATGGGGACCGGGACAGCTGGAAACACCATATATTTT. Protein product: CASSMGTGTAGNTIYF. V is TRBV5-1 and J is TRBJ1-3; 7 nucleotides align to TRBD1. Germline assignment: CDR1 SGHRS and CDR2 YFSETQ. V was pared by 4 bases and J by 2 bases, with 9 bases of the junction left unmatched. CDR3 length: 16 amino acids.

This clone has a handful of counts. The chain joins TRBV6-5 to TRBJ2-7; maybe TRBD1 (5 bases). Trimming removed 8 bases from V and 4 bases from J, with 15 bases in between. Germline lookup yields CDR1 MNHEY and CDR2 SVGAGI. The CDR3 runs 13 residues. CDR3 sequence: CASGAGLTYEQYF. The CDR3 coding sequence is TGTGCCAGCGGGGCAGGGCTAACGTACGAGCAGTACTTC.

The chain joins TRBV28 to TRBJ2-2; 7 bases line up with TRBD1. The CDR3 runs 13 residues. Germline CDR1 is MDHEN and CDR2 is SYDVKM. Germline trimming cut 6 bases from V and 5 bases from J; bases unmatched to any gene: 3. The CDR3 sequence: CASRPTGTGELFF. CDR3 nucleotide sequence: TGTGCCAGCAGGCCGACAGGGACCGGGGAGCTGTTTTTT.

In DNA, the CDR3 is TGTGCCTGGAGTTCCGCCGGGACAGCTTCCTACAATGAGCAGTTCTTC. This codes for CAWSSAGTASYNEQFF. The chain links TRBV30 to TRBJ2-1, with 7 bases matching TRBD1. The CDR3 has 16 residues. With V trimmed by 2 bases and J by 1 base, 8 bases remained unmatched. CDR1 is GTSNPN and CDR2 is SVGIG in the germline V gene (reference sequence). The full variable domain, rest sourced from reference TRBV30 and TRBJ2-1, is SQTIHQWPATLVQPVGSPLSLECTVEGTSNPNLYWYRQAAGRGLQLLFYSVGIGQISSEVPQNLSASRPQDRQFILSSKKLLLSDSGFYLCAWSSAGTASYNEQFFGPGTRLTVL.

The J gene is TRBJ1-1, the V gene TRBV7-9; the match to TRBD1 covers 9 bases. V lost 1 base and J lost 3; bases outside the gene matches: 3. The CDR3 is 15 residues long. Germline lookup yields CDR1 SEHNR and CDR2 FQNEAQ (reference sequence). The DNA for the CDR3 is TGTGCCAGCAGCTTAGGAGGACAGGGGTACACTGAAGCTTTCTTT. Protein product: CASSLGGQGYTEAFF.

The table lists this clone with a few counts. The V call is TRBV2, the J call TRBJ2-7; D is undetermined. CDR1 is SNHLY, CDR2 FYNNEI, per germline. Trimming stripped 3 bases from V and 3 bases from J, with 0 bases between. CDR3 length: 10 residues. The chain's CDR3 is CASSDYEQYF. CDR3 bases: TGTGCCAGCAGTGACTACGAGCAGTACTTC.

This chain uses TRBV30 with TRBJ1-5; D unclear. In germline, CDR1 is GTSNPN, CDR2 SVGIG (reference sequence). Trimming cost V 3 bases and J 4 bases, with 16 bases left between them. This CDR3 contains 15 residues. The CDR3 DNA reads as TGTGCCTGGAGCGTAATGCGGGATAGTAATCAGCCCCAGCATTTT. This codes for CAWSVMRDSNQPQHF.

The rearrangement joins TRBV6-6 to TRBJ2-1; D call uncertain. Between the trimmed V and J ends, which lost 6 bases and 2 bases, there was a span of 11 bases. The CDR3 covers 14 residues. The germline CDR1 and CDR2 sequences are MNHNY and SVGAGI (reference sequence). The CDR3 DNA reads TGTGCCAGCAGCCCCCGGATCCCCTACAATGAGCAGTTCTTC. This gives the protein CASSPRIPYNEQFF.

Turning to this clone: The same CDR3 arises from other DNA sequences in this sample as well. The chain has TRBV5-5 and TRBJ2-7, with no clear D. The V end was cut by 0 bases, the J end by 3 bases, with 1 base between. The CDR3 is made up of 11 amino acids. Germline V lookup: CDR1 SGHKS, CDR2 YYEKEE (reference sequence). This CDR3 is CASSLGYEQYF. The CDR3 coding sequence is TGTGCCAGCAGCTTGGGCTACGAGCAGTACTTC.